The present T cell receptor beta chain was sequenced within a study of regulatory T cells in long-lasting Graves disease. A few counts support this clonotype. The antigen remains undetermined. With iRepertoire HTBI primers and Arm-PCR of CDR3 regions, TCR beta libraries were built. One entry per CDR3 protein, called by TCRdb with MiXCR from the multiplex PCR reads. The sample holds about 340,000 distinct CDR3 sequences, around 20% seen once. Specified time point: persistent/refractory GD, antithyroid drugs over 5 years with positive TRAb. RNA from PBMCs was the source of the TCR library. It was by American Thyroid Association guidelines that Graves' disease was diagnosed. General study results and limits: Analyses excluded thyroid tissue, covering peripheral blood alone.

Sequences were derived from peripheral blood mononuclear cells (PBMCs), sampled when the disease was refractory, from a patient treated with antithyroid drugs. This sequence originates from a female donor with Graves disease.

Here the CDR3 reads CASSLGTRDEQFF. The CDR3 DNA sequence: TGTGCCAGCAGCTTAGGTACGCGAGATGAGCAGTTCTTC. The chain uses TRBV7-9 and TRBJ2-1; D is ambiguous. The V and J ends lost 1 base and 8 bases respectively, with 9 bases between them. CDR1 and CDR2 from the germline V gene are SEHNR and FQNEAQ (reference sequence). The CDR3 has 13 residues. Full variable domain (missing parts from reference TRBV7-9 and TRBJ2-1): DTGVSQNPRHKITKRGQNVTFRCDPISEHNRLYWYRQTLGQGPEFLTYFQNEAQLEKSRLLSDRFSAERPKGSFSTLEIQRTEQGDSAMYLCASSLGTRDEQFFGPGTRLTVL.